This passage covers 18 T cell receptor beta chains from one sample sequenced in a study of T cells in Graves' hyperthyroidism and ophthalmopathy. The source material, RNA transcripts, was used to amplify TCR beta CDR3 regions. TCR CDR3 regions were first amplified by RT-PCR with HTBI primers. MiXCR, applied by TCRdb to the multiplex PCR reads, yields one record per CDR3 protein. The sample has hundreds of thousands of distinct CDR3 sequences, nearly 45% seen once. The sample consisted of peripheral blood or thyroid tissue (not recorded which). Receptors originate from an adult man with Graves' disease, either hyperthyroidism or ophthalmopathy (not recorded which).

Many counts were recorded for this clonotype. The chain joins TRBV7-6 to TRBJ2-5; 10 bases fit TRBD2. There are 16 residues in the CDR3. With V trimmed by 2 bases and J by 4 bases, 7 bases remained unmatched. Germline V gives CDR1 SGHVS, CDR2 FNYEAQ. DNA for the CDR3: TGTGCCAGCAGCTTAAGGGGCCAGCGGGAGGGAGAGACCCAGTACTTC. Translation: CASSLRGQREGETQYF.

Of note for this clonotype: This may come from a read error, since a much larger clone is one base off. This chain links TRBV7-2 with TRBJ2-5, with 7 nucleotides matching TRBD1. This CDR3 region has 14 residues. The ends lost 5 bases at V and 7 bases at J; junction bases unmatched: 10. Germline V gives CDR1 SGHTA, CDR2 FQGNSA. CDR3 DNA: TGTGCCAGCAGCCCCTCAGGGGGATGCGGGACCCAGTACTTC. This encodes CASSPSGGCGTQYF.

This clonotype was seen only a few times. The chain is built from TRBV12-3 or TRBV12-4 and TRBJ1-5; D ambiguous. The germline V and J ends were trimmed by 6 bases and 4 bases, with 10 bases remaining between them. This CDR3 has 13 amino acids. The CDR3 sequence is CASSPSDNQPQHF. In DNA, the CDR3 is TGTGCCAGCAGCCCGTCAGATAATCAGCCCCAGCATTTT.

The chain is built from TRBV10-3 and TRBJ1-1; TRBD1 might be the D (6 bases). The CDR3 totals 14 residues. V lost 0 bases to trimming and J lost 7 bases, with 12 bases between them. Germline V lookup: CDR1 ENHRY, CDR2 SYGVKD. Written as DNA, the CDR3 is TGTGCCATCAGTGAGTCTCGGGGGCGTAGTGAAGCTTTCTTT. As protein: CAISESRGRSEAFF.

The chain has TRBV10-1 and TRBJ2-2, with 9 positions matching TRBD1. Germline V gene lookup returns CDR1 WNHNN and CDR2 SYGVQD (reference sequence). This CDR3 contains 15 residues. The V segment lost 5 bases and the J segment 7 bases; nucleotides outside the gene matches: 8. Written as DNA, the CDR3 is TGCGCCAGCAGTCGACACGGGACAGGGTACGGGGAGCTGTTTTTT. Its protein is CASSRHGTGYGELFF.

Many counts were recorded for this clonotype. The chain joins TRBV25-1 to TRBJ2-7, with D possibly TRBD1 on 5 matching bases. V was pared by 3 bases and J by 3 bases, with 9 bases between. CDR1 is MGHDK and CDR2 is SYGVNS in the germline V gene. The CDR3 totals 13 residues. CDR3 in DNA: TGTGCCAGCAGTGACAGGGTTGGCTACGAGCAGTACTTC. This codes for CASSDRVGYEQYF.

At least ten counts were recorded for this clonotype. The chain employs TRBV2 and TRBJ1-6, with D possibly being TRBD1 (5 bases). Germline V gene data show CDR1 as SNHLY and CDR2 as FYNNEI. This CDR3 region has 12 residues. The V and J ends lost 6 bases and 12 bases respectively, with 12 bases between them. The CDR3 protein is CASRGADRPLHF. The CDR3 nucleotides read TGTGCCAGCAGGGGAGCAGACAGACCCCTCCACTTT.

This clonotype was seen at least ten times. V is TRBV7-9 and J is TRBJ1-5; D is ambiguous. Looked up from germline, CDR1 is SEHNR and CDR2 is FQNEAQ (reference sequence). V was trimmed by 5 bases and J by 3 bases, leaving 11 bases between them. The CDR3 totals 14 residues. This CDR3 is CASSDSEDNQPQHF. The DNA for the CDR3 is TGTGCCAGCAGCGACTCTGAGGACAATCAGCCCCAGCATTTT.

The sample holds many counts of this clonotype. The rearrangement joins TRBV29-1 to TRBJ1-2; D gene uncertain. The V and J ends lost 4 bases and 4 bases respectively, with 7 bases between them. Germline CDR1 is SQVTM and CDR2 is ANQGSEA. This CDR3 is 11 amino acids long. CDR3 sequence: CSVGFAYGYTF. In nucleotides, the CDR3 is TGCAGCGTTGGGTTCGCCTATGGCTACACCTTC.

This chain uses TRBV24-1 with TRBJ2-5; 11 positions agree with TRBD1. Germline trimming cut 4 bases from V and 0 bases from J; bases unmatched to any gene: 9. This CDR3 has 18 residues. Per the germline V gene, CDR1 is KGHDR and CDR2 is SFDVKD. CDR3 in amino acids: CATSDPGTGGSYQETQYF. The CDR3 DNA follows: TGTGCCACCAGTGACCCCGGGACAGGGGGTTCGTACCAAGAGACCCAGTACTTC.

This clonotype was seen repeatedly, ten times or more. The rearrangement joins TRBV20-1 to TRBJ2-7; no clear D. The germline V gene encodes CDR1 DFQATT and CDR2 SNEGSKA (reference sequence). The length of the CDR3 is 11 residues. With 3 bases removed from V and 4 bases from J, the gap between germline ends came to 7 bases. The CDR3 coding sequence is TGCAGTGCTAGGCCACGATACGAGCAGTACTTC. It translates to CSARPRYEQYF.

This clonotype was recorded many times. The chain links TRBV10-3 to TRBJ1-6; TRBD1 matches at 7 bases. CDR1 and CDR2 from the germline V gene are ENHRY and SYGVKD. The J segment lost 10 bases and the V segment lost 11 bases, leaving 11 bases of the junction unmatched. The CDR3 extends over 13 amino acids. As DNA, the CDR3 is TGTGCCTCCCACCGGGACAGTGGCTCACCCCTCCACTTT. Translation: CASHRDSGSPLHF.

This clonotype was observed a handful of times. The J gene is TRBJ2-5, the V gene TRBV6-1, with D uncertain. In germline, CDR1 is MNHNS, CDR2 SASEGT. The V end was cut by 6 bases, the J end by 5 bases, with 13 bases between. The CDR3 has 13 amino acids. The DNA for the CDR3 is TGTGCCAGCAGCGCCGAGGATTGGGAGACCCAGTACTTC. Its protein product is CASSAEDWETQYF.

This clonotype was counted many times. The chain combines TRBV2 with TRBJ1-4; 8 bases match TRBD1. Germline V gene sequence: CDR1 SNHLY, CDR2 FYNNEI. V was clipped by 1 base and J by 6 bases; unmatched bases: 1. CDR3 length: 14 amino acids. The CDR3 DNA is TGTGCCAGCAGTGAAGGGACAGGGCATGAAAAACTGTTTTTT. The encoded protein is CASSEGTGHEKLFF.

This clonotype was observed a few times. In DNA form, the CDR3 reads TGCAGTGCTAGGGCCACTAGCGGGAACTACGAGCAGTACTTC. The encoded protein is CSARATSGNYEQYF. The chain has TRBV20-1 and TRBJ2-7; TRBD2 matches 10 bases. J lost 3 bases, V lost 3 bases, and 5 bases had no gene match. The CDR3 runs 14 residues. Germline CDR1 reads DFQATT; CDR2 reads SNEGSKA (reference sequence).

In this sample, this clonotype turned up many times. The chain has TRBV29-1 and TRBJ2-5; no definite D call. The CDR3 is 13 residues long. Germline CDR1 SQVTM, CDR2 ANQGSEA. Trimming took 4 bases from V and 0 from J, leaving 9 bases between them. The CDR3 DNA is TGCAGCGTTGGTGGGCTCAACCAAGAGACCCAGTACTTC. Its protein is CSVGGLNQETQYF.

This clonotype was recorded many times. This rearrangement joins TRBV2 to TRBJ1-5; 9 bases agree with TRBD1. There are 13 residues in the CDR3. V lost 6 bases to trimming and J lost 5 bases; unmatched junction nucleotides: 2. The germline CDR1 and CDR2 sequences are SNHLY and FYNNEI. The CDR3 DNA reads TGTGCCAGCAGCGGGACAGGGTATCAGCCCCAGCATTTT. Protein: CASSGTGYQPQHF.

Remarks on this clonotype: A much more abundant neighbour one base away suggests this may be a read error. The rearrangement links TRBV24-1 to TRBJ1-1; TRBD1 agrees at 8 bases. In germline, CDR1 is KGHDR, CDR2 SFDVKD. This CDR3 is 16 amino acids long. The CDR3: CATSEHWTGTNSEAFF. The CDR3 DNA reads as TGTGCCACCAGTGAGCATTGGACAGGGACGAACTCTGAAGCTTTCTTT.